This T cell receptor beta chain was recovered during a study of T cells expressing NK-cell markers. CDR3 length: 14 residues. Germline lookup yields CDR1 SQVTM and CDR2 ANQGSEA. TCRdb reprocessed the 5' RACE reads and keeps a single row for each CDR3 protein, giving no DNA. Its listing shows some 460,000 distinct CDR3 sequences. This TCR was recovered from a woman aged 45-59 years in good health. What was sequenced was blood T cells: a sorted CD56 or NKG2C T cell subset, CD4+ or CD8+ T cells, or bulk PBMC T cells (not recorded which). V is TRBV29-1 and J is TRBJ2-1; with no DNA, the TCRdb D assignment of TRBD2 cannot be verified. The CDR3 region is CSETSGRAYDEQFF.